Below, one T cell receptor (beta chain) is given with its context. What this receptor recognizes is not known. There are no base qualities to consult, and no much larger clone falls within one base. This entry is derived from a study of cytomegalovirus exposure and HLA in healthy donors (dated by TCRdb to 2015 to 2018). Regarding the research as a whole: In an earlier analysis of approximately 640 of the donors, around 290 Gb of sequence data and 117 million unique TCR beta sequences from roughly 190 million T cells were reported. Of the roughly 400 genotyped donors, about 80% fell in the genetic ancestry cluster associated with self-reported Caucasian donors. Donor age, sex, ethnicity and CMV serostatus were compiled alongside the repertoire data. On average, 235,054 unique TCR beta nucleotide sequences were sequenced per donor among a few hundred genotyped donors of the cohort, with roughly 18% of those sequences being non-productive. An earlier analysis of 587 of the donors used high-throughput TCR beta sequencing to judge whether each TCR beta V gene segment behaved as functional or pseudogenic. The study aimed to test whether cataloging public T cell receptors could reveal signatures of past pathogen exposure. About five DR-DQ haplotypes were treated as single units for association and clustering because of strong linkage in the cohort. An early release covering roughly 600 HLA-typed donors comprised 250 to 350 gigabases of sequencing data and around 80 million unique TCR sequences. The T cell repertoires of under 750 subjects were profiled by immunosequencing and related to cytomegalovirus serostatus. In addition to the first cohort of around 670 subjects, a separate validation cohort of approximately 130 different subjects was used. Typing coverage varied by locus: about 620-640 donors for A, B, C, DRB1 and DQB1; 522 for DQA1; more than 600 for DPA1; 450 to 480 for DPB1. In a later analysis, previously published TCR beta repertoires from fewer than 750 donors were re-analyzed and high-resolution HLA genotyping was added so that TCR occurrence patterns could be studied. Every discovery cohort repertoire had been produced on one sequencing platform. The study combined high-throughput TCR immunosequencing, statistical association of individual TCRs with disease status, and machine learning to predict cytomegalovirus infection status. Both class I and class II loci were covered by HLA typing, at four-digit resolution. Rather than drawing on any new phenotypic data, the later analysis identified candidate immune exposures from TCR beta sequences and the way those sequences occurred across donors. Genome-wide SNP genotypes for about three fifths of the roughly 670 donors were used in a later genetic analysis, which treated that subset as a discovery cohort.

Relative to germline, V is missing 0 bases and J is missing 6 bases, with 8 bases of the junction outside any gene match. The CDR3 measures 16 amino acids from cysteine to phenylalanine. CDR3 DNA is the only sequence kept; it has 48 bases, read in frame from the first base. From a lookup of the germline V gene, CDR1 and CDR2 are SGHRS and YFSETQ. Paper-wide results and their limitations: Linkage disequilibrium might explain the correlated functional status among segregating V segments, but an unknown experimental factor could not be ruled out. In a later genetic analysis, fewer N-insertions in productive TCRs were reported among donors in an Asian-associated ancestry cluster than the roughly 700-donor mean. An earlier analysis of several hundred of the donors showed that most TCR beta V segments appeared in productive rearrangements either about 87% or about 30% of the time, which broadly matched IMGT annotations. According to a later analysis, parvovirus B19, influenza, CMV and Epstein-Barr virus appeared linked to several top co-occurrence clusters. A group of highly shared sequence variants was considered likely to be a technical artifact of the sequencing pipeline. A later analysis associated about 18,000 TCR beta sequences with specific HLA alleles at a false discovery rate of 0.05. In both the original and validation cohorts, the classifier was reported to diagnose cytomegalovirus status with high specificity and sensitivity. According to the authors, the approach could potentially be generalized to other disease states and immunological phenotypes. For the cohort, immune exposure information was limited to CMV serostatus. Only TCR beta chains were sequenced in this cohort, and the absence of alpha or paired-chain data limited detectable features. A later analysis found that TCR association rates varied across HLA loci, with DRB1 alleles showing the most associated TCRs and HLA-C alleles the fewest. A further reported finding was that TCR beta sequences accurately predicted the HLA-A and HLA-B alleles for most subjects in the first cohort. Roughly uniform sequencing depth across donors was assumed in presence/absence analyses, although this assumption may not hold. Because some donors lacked HLA typing at each locus, the association tests relied only on the typed subset. A total of about 180 TCR beta chains were listed by the study as associated with cytomegalovirus. In vitro tests confirmed that three of the cytomegalovirus-associated TCR beta chains recognize cytomegalovirus antigens. When HLA alleles, especially DR and DQ, strongly co-occurred, TCR associations were difficult to assign to individual alleles. While some public TCRs were present in many individuals, most TCR sequences turned up only very rarely across donors. Because the 87-base-pair reads could not distinguish some IMGT-functional V segments, including TRBV6-2 and TRBV6-3, those segments were excluded. In a later analysis, HLA-associated TCR beta chains were found to be more clonally expanded and to have lower generation probabilities than equally common non-associated chains. Because counts were too low, about 15 rarely observed V segments, including chromosome 9 orphons, were left out of the earlier analysis of approximately 500 of the donors. According to a later analysis, most CMV-associated TCR beta chains appeared to be HLA-restricted, and the HLA associations seemed to be driven largely by CMV exposure. In a later genetic analysis, a missense DCLRE1C variant was associated with V-gene and J-gene trimming of TCR beta chains, and the association was replicated in an independent cohort.

Libraries came from the immunoSEQ multiplex PCR assay. For the multiplex PCR, a mixture combining 60 forward primers for TCR Vbeta segments and 13 reverse primers for TCR Jbeta segments was used. A multiplex PCR assay on genomic DNA amplified the CDR3 region of rearranged TCR beta genes. The Illumina HiSeq System was used to sequence the amplified TCR beta libraries as 87-base-pair reads. The paper's data handling went like this. Across the 670 or so repertoires, a later analysis counted roughly 84 million unique TCR beta chains, about 10 million of which were shared by at least two donors. Raw reads were error-corrected and collapsed into unique sequences by a nearest-neighbor algorithm in which closely related sequences were merged to remove PCR and sequencing errors. V, D and J gene segments were assigned by aligning CDR3 sequences to IMGT reference sequences. For a sequence to be retained, at least a six-nucleotide match to both a V gene segment and a J gene segment was required. Rearrangements were classified as productive when the CDR3 lacked stop codons and remained in frame with V and J, and all other rearrangements were classified as non-productive. Following IMGT convention, CDR3 was defined as the stretch from the second conserved V-encoded cysteine up to the conserved J-encoded phenylalanine. In an earlier analysis of just under 600 of the donors, sequences lacking an unambiguous match to a single V gene segment were excluded. An earlier analysis of roughly 590 of the donors called V segments functional above 56.7% productive rearrangements and segregating when the between-donor standard deviation exceeded 5%. To diagnose cytomegalovirus status from the catalog of TCR beta chain sequences, a statistical classification framework was built. V and J gene assignment, in a later analysis, came from comparing TCR nucleotide sequences with IMGT/GENE-DB human TR gene sequences. In a later analysis, CDR3 sequences and most-parsimonious VDJ recombination scenarios were assigned using the TCRdist pipeline. A later analysis defined each TCR beta chain by its CDR3 amino acid sequence plus V-gene family, and excluded reads lacking a unique V-gene family. A later analysis removed roughly 590 highly shared, low-generation-probability nucleotide sequences to deal with suspected cross-contamination and a sequencing artifact. In a later analysis, a clonal expansion index was calculated for each public chain from normalized within-repertoire ranks of inferred template counts. Generation probabilities in a later analysis came from a VDJ recombination model fitted to out-of-frame rearrangements, and those results were checked against IGoR. In a later analysis, hypergeometric tests were used to score TCR-TCR, TCR-HLA and TCR-CMV co-occurrence, with a repertoire-size bias correction applied to TCR pairs. A later analysis estimated false discovery rates by permuting HLA or CMV assignments 20 times. In a later analysis, co-occurring TCRs were grouped using DBSCAN, with TCRdist sequence similarity added in when clustering inside HLA-allele-positive subsets. Co-occurrence clustering excluded repertoires with fewer than 30,000 or more than 120,000 public chains, plus five with anomalous nucleotide sharing. The clones in this table, taken by TCRdb from immuneACCESS, are in-frame only. Not every clone is retained; where verified, under half of the shortfall comes from an unresolved V gene, and the cause of the rest is unknown. The V and J calls and clone size come from that table; D and trimming were worked out from the DNA. The sample table records under 200,000 clones; around 82% of these occur just once. The top ten constitute about 14% of the sample.

In total, 500 to 700 healthy bone marrow donors made up the cohort. All cohort members were sampled while nominally healthy, although unrecorded immune exposures were likely present. The donor was CMV seropositive and belonged to the group of 270 or so seropositive cohort members. Every donor gave a peripheral blood sample, and the peripheral blood mononuclear cells from that sample were used for TCR beta sequencing. The Qiagen DNeasy Blood Extraction Kit was used to extract genomic DNA from the blood cell samples. Sequencing was done on a sample of PBMCs. The sequence joins TRBV5-1 to TRBJ2-7, and TRBD2 aligns with 11 junction nucleotides. This sequence originates from a woman in her thirties in good health and CMV-seropositive. The DNA reads TGCGCCAGCAGCTTGGGCCAACTAGCGGGAGTGCGCGAGCAGTACTTC. Translation gives CASSLGQLAGVREQYF.